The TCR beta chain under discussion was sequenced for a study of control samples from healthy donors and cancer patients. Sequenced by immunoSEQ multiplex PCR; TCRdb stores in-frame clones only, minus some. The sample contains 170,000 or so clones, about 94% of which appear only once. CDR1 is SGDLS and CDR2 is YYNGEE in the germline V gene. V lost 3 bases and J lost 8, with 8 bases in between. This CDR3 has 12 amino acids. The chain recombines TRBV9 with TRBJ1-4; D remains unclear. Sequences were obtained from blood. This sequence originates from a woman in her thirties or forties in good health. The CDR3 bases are TGTGCCAGCAGCGACCCCTCGGAAAAACTGTTTTTT. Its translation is CASSDPSEKLFF.